This is a list of T cell receptor beta chains from one sample in a study of blood T cells in healthy people across ages. Each CDR3 protein is one row after TCRdb ran MiXCR on the 5' RACE reads. The sample includes about 1 million distinct CDR3 sequences, roughly 45% of them seen just once. Specimen: blood. These receptor sequences come from a woman between 55 and 75 years old in good health. Both conserved end residues are part of each CDR3. The order of the fields is CDR3 length, V gene, J gene, clone size, D gene, CDR3 DNA, CDR3 protein. A D gene is named only where the DNA matches it firmly. The size field is filled for only some rows; it gives once, few, many or a size class.

14	TRBV28	TRBJ2-7	-	-	TGTGCCAGCGAGTTACAGGGTAGAGATCACGAGCAGTACTTC	CASELQGRDHEQYF
17	TRBV6-5	TRBJ1-1	few	-	TGTGCCAGCAGTTACTCGAGATTCGGTACGTCGTCCACTGAAGCTTTCTTT	CASSYSRFGTSSTEAFF
15	TRBV7-7	TRBJ2-5	-	-	TGTGCCAGCAGCTTCCGGTCGGGCAGGGGCGAGACCCAGTACTTC	CASSFRSGRGETQYF
18	TRBV20-1	TRBJ2-1	few	TRBD2	TGCAGTGCTAGCTCCGCCGTGTTAGCGGGAAGCTCCTACAATGAGCAGTTCTTC	CSASSAVLAGSSYNEQFF
12	TRBV24-1	TRBJ2-1	-	-	TGTGCCACCAGTGGTATCGTGGATGAGCAGTTCTTC	CATSGIVDEQFF
17	TRBV7-3	TRBJ1-2	-	-	TGTGCCAGCAGCTTACAACCAGGACTGACCGCTAGCTATGGCTACACCTTC	CASSLQPGLTASYGYTF
14	TRBV29-1	TRBJ2-5	-	-	TGCAGCGTTGTAACCCTTGGGCACCAAGAGACCCAGTACTTC	CSVVTLGHQETQYF
13	TRBV10-3	TRBJ1-2	few	-	TGTGCCATCAGTGAGTGGGGCAGGTCTGGCTACACCTTC	CAISEWGRSGYTF
14	TRBV6-5	TRBJ1-4	few	-	TGTGCCAGCAGGCGGGGGCAATCTAATGAAAAACTGTTTTTT	CASRRGQSNEKLFF
13	TRBV5-6	TRBJ2-7	few	-	TGTGCCAGCAGCCCCGCGGGGCGGGACGAGCAGTACTTC	CASSPAGRDEQYF
14	TRBV6-2/TRBV6-3	TRBJ2-5	few	TRBD2	TGTGCCAGCAGTTACTGGGGGGGTAAAGAGACCCAGTACTTC	CASSYWGGKETQYF
19	TRBV12-3/TRBV12-4	TRBJ1-5	-	TRBD1	TGTGCCAGCAGTAGAACGGACAGGGGGCGATTTGGAAGCAATCAGCCCCAGCATTTT	CASSRTDRGRFGSNQPQHF
17	TRBV12-3/TRBV12-4	TRBJ2-1	-	-	TGTGCCAGCAGTTTGTTTCCTGGGGGAGTGTCCTCGAGTGAGCAGTTCTTC	CASSLFPGGVSSSEQFF
16	TRBV7-6	TRBJ2-7	-	-	TGTGCCAGCAGCGTAATGCCAAGGGCAGGCTTTTACGAGCAGTACTTC	CASSVMPRAGFYEQYF
16	TRBV12-3/TRBV12-4	TRBJ2-7	-	-	TGTGCCAGCAGTTTGGGGGAAGGGAAGAGCTCCTACGAGCAGTACTTC	CASSLGEGKSSYEQYF
15	TRBV7-3	TRBJ2-3	few	TRBD2	TGTGCCAGCAGCGCGACAGCGGGATTAGGTTATACGCAGTATTTT	CASSATAGLGYTQYF
12	TRBV10-3	TRBJ1-5	-	-	TGTGCCATCAGTGAGTCGAATGGGCCCCAGCATTTT	CAISESNGPQHF
17	TRBV20-1	TRBJ2-2	few	TRBD2	TGCAGTGCCCTCCGCCCCAGGGCTAGCGGGAACACCGGGGAGCTGTTTTTT	CSALRPRASGNTGELFF
16	TRBV15	TRBJ1-5	-	-	TGTGCCACCAGCAGAGGCAGGGTCCAGAGCAATCAGCCCCAGCATTTT	CATSRGRVQSNQPQHF
15	TRBV7-8	TRBJ2-1	few	-	TGTGCCAGCAGCCCACTAGCAGAAGCCTACAATGAGCAGTTCTTC	CASSPLAEAYNEQFF
14	TRBV20-1	TRBJ1-5	-	-	TGCAGTGCTAGAGGGGACCTTAGCAATCAGCCCCAGCATTTT	CSARGDLSNQPQHF
15	TRBV20-1	TRBJ2-1	-	TRBD2	TGCAGTGCTAGAGATTCGGGAGGGCCGGGCTATGAGCAGTTCTTC	CSARDSGGPGYEQFF
14	TRBV6-5	TRBJ1-2	-	TRBD1	TGTGCCAGCAGGCCACTCACAGGGGGCTGGGGCTACACCTTC	CASRPLTGGWGYTF
15	TRBV5-6	TRBJ1-5	-	TRBD1	TGTGCCAGCAGCTTCGGGACAGGCCTCGCTCAGCCCCAGCATTTT	CASSFGTGLAQPQHF
15	TRBV20-1	TRBJ2-3	-	TRBD2	TGCAGTGCTAGCTTGTTAGCGGGGGGCACAGATACGCAGTATTTT	CSASLLAGGTDTQYF
16	TRBV20-1	TRBJ2-7	-	TRBD2	TGCAGTGCGTCCGGGACTAGCGGGAGCACCGTCTACGAGCAGTACTTC	CSASGTSGSTVYEQYF
15	TRBV5-1	TRBJ2-3	-	-	TGCGCCAGCAGCTTCGGGAGGGGGCGCGCAGATACGCAGTATTTT	CASSFGRGRADTQYF
15	TRBV12-3/TRBV12-4	TRBJ2-3	-	-	TGTGCCAGCAGTTCCGAGAGAAGGAGTACAGATACGCAGTATTTT	CASSSERRSTDTQYF
13	TRBV4-1	TRBJ2-7	many	TRBD1	TGCGCCAGCAGCTCGGACAGGGACTACGAGCAGTACTTC	CASSSDRDYEQYF
15	TRBV3-1	TRBJ2-7	-	-	TGTGCCAGCAGCCAAGAACAGGGGGGGCCCTACGAGCAGTACTTC	CASSQEQGGPYEQYF
15	TRBV10-3	TRBJ2-3	-	TRBD2	TGTGCCATCAGTGAGCAAACTAGCGGTGGAGATACGCAGTATTTT	CAISEQTSGGDTQYF
13	TRBV9	TRBJ2-3	-	-	TGTGCCAGCAGCTTCGGGACGGGAAATACGCAGTATTTT	CASSFGTGNTQYF
15	TRBV15	TRBJ1-4	-	-	TGTGCCACCAGCGGCCGGGGCAGGGCCCACGAAAAACTGTTTTTT	CATSGRGRAHEKLFF
15	TRBV6-6	TRBJ2-4	-	TRBD2	TGTGCCAGCAGTTACTCCGGGACTAGCAATTTCATTCAGTACTTC	CASSYSGTSNFIQYF
12	TRBV28	TRBJ2-7	-	-	TGTGCCAGCAGTTCCCCCCGGCGAGGGCAGTACTTC	CASSSPRRGQYF
12	TRBV7-8	TRBJ2-5	few	-	TGTGCCAGCAGCTTAAATCAGGGGACCCAGTACTTC	CASSLNQGTQYF
15	TRBV4-1	TRBJ2-5	-	TRBD2	TGCGCCAGCAGCCAGTTCACTGCGGGAGAAGAGACCCAGTACTTC	CASSQFTAGEETQYF
16	TRBV5-1	TRBJ2-1	-	TRBD1	TGCGCCAGCAGCTTGGCGACCGGGACAGGGGTCCATGAGCAGTTCTTC	CASSLATGTGVHEQFF
16	TRBV6-1	TRBJ1-5	-	TRBD1	TGTGCCAGCAGGGCGACAGGGGTGTCAAGCAATCAGCCCCAGCATTTT	CASRATGVSSNQPQHF
14	TRBV20-1	TRBJ2-3	-	-	TGCAGTGCAAAAGTCCGGGGGAGACCAGATACGCAGTATTTT	CSAKVRGRPDTQYF
15	TRBV20-1	TRBJ2-1	-	TRBD2	TGCAGTGCTAGAGTGCGTACTAGCGGCAGTAATGAGCAGTTCTTC	CSARVRTSGSNEQFF
15	TRBV6-5	TRBJ2-3	few	TRBD1	TGTGCCAGCAGGAAAACAGGGGGCGCGACAGATACGCAGTATTTT	CASRKTGGATDTQYF
13	TRBV6-2/TRBV6-3	TRBJ2-5	-	-	TGTGCCAGCAGGCCTCTAGCATGGGGGACCCAGTACTTC	CASRPLAWGTQYF
14	TRBV7-8	TRBJ2-5	few	-	TGTGCCAGCAGCTTAGCGCTGCTGCTGGAGACCCAGTACTTC	CASSLALLLETQYF
20	TRBV7-9	TRBJ2-1	-	TRBD1	TGTGCCAGCAGCCCTTGGGCCGGGACAGGGGATCCTCAATGGGGGAATGAGCAGTTCTTC	CASSPWAGTGDPQWGNEQFF
13	TRBV12-3/TRBV12-4	TRBJ2-3	-	-	TGTGCCAGCAGCGGGGGAGCGTCCGATACGCAGTATTTT	CASSGGASDTQYF
16	TRBV15	TRBJ2-2	once	TRBD1	TGTGCCACCAGCCCGCACAGGGGGCCCTCTTCCGGGGAGCTGTTTTTT	CATSPHRGPSSGELFF
17	TRBV7-9	TRBJ2-7	once	-	TGTGCCAGCAGCTTAGATAGCTGGGACGGATTTACCTACGAGCAGTACTTC	CASSLDSWDGFTYEQYF
14	TRBV11-2	TRBJ2-4	few	-	TGTGCCAGCAGCTTGGCCGGGCTAATAAACATTCAGTACTTC	CASSLAGLINIQYF
13	TRBV6-6	TRBJ2-7	-	-	TGTGCCAGCACCCCCGAGGGAACCTACGAGCAGTACTTC	CASTPEGTYEQYF
15	TRBV20-1	TRBJ2-3	few	TRBD1	TGCAGTGCAACCTCCGGGACAGGGGGCTTTGATACGCAGTATTTT	CSATSGTGGFDTQYF
14	TRBV20-1	TRBJ2-7	few	TRBD2	TGCAGTGCTACTAGCGGGGCCGCCCCCTACGAGCAGTACTTC	CSATSGAAPYEQYF